The TCR beta chain under discussion was sequenced for a study of cytomegalovirus exposure and HLA in healthy donors (TCRdb year 2017). Study-wide context: In an earlier analysis of approximately 640 of the donors, about 270 Gb of sequence data and approximately 100 million unique TCR beta sequences from about 180 million T cells were reported. Roughly 300 gigabases of sequencing data and around 87 million unique TCR sequences were included in an early release covering about 700 HLA-typed donors. Of the 300 to 400 genotyped donors, approximately 82% fell in the genetic ancestry cluster associated with self-reported Caucasian donors. The study aimed to test whether signatures of past pathogen exposure could be identified by cataloging public T cell receptors. The T cell repertoires of under 750 subjects were profiled by immunosequencing and related to cytomegalovirus serostatus. Along with the roughly 710-subject first cohort, a separate validation cohort of around 110 different subjects was used. To predict cytomegalovirus infection status, the study combined high-throughput TCR immunosequencing, statistical association of individual TCRs with disease status, and machine learning. A later analysis re-analyzed previously published TCR beta repertoires from 500 to 700 donors and added high-resolution HLA genotyping to study TCR occurrence patterns. Rather than drawing on any new phenotypic data, the later analysis identified candidate immune exposures from TCR beta sequences and the way those sequences occurred across donors. An earlier analysis of some 600 of the donors applied high-throughput TCR beta sequencing to assess whether each TCR beta V gene segment acted as functional or pseudogenic. Donor age, sex, ethnicity and CMV serostatus were collected together with the repertoire data. A later genetic analysis used genome-wide SNP genotypes for about 65% of the 666 donors, treating that subset as a discovery cohort. Every repertoire in the discovery cohort had been generated on one and the same sequencing platform. Class I and class II HLA loci were covered by the typing at four-digit resolution. Typing coverage differed by locus: A, B, C, DRB1 and DQB1 were typed in roughly 629-640 donors, DQA1 in 522, DPA1 in around 600, and DPB1 in 472. Because of strong linkage in the cohort, roughly five DR-DQ haplotypes were treated as single units for association and clustering. Among some 410 genotyped donors of the cohort, an average of around 250,000 unique TCR beta nucleotide sequences was sequenced per donor, of which about 18% were non-productive. Study-wide conclusions, independent of this receptor: According to a later genetic analysis, donors in an Asian-associated ancestry cluster had fewer N-insertions in productive TCRs than the approximately 670-donor mean. A later analysis found that TCR association rates varied across HLA loci, with DRB1 alleles showing the most associated TCRs and HLA-C alleles the fewest. Specific HLA alleles were associated with 15,000 to 20,000 TCR beta sequences at a false discovery rate of 0.05 in a later analysis. CMV serostatus was the only immune exposure information available for the cohort. The 87-base-pair reads could not distinguish some IMGT-functional V segments, including TRBV6-2 and TRBV6-3, so those segments were excluded. Strong co-occurrence of HLA alleles, especially DR and DQ, made assigning TCR associations to individual alleles difficult. Because counts were too low, some 16 rarely observed V segments, including chromosome 9 orphons, were excluded from the earlier analysis of 587 of the donors. The sequencing pipeline was judged likely to have produced a cluster of highly shared sequence variants as a technical artifact. Three of the identified cytomegalovirus-associated TCR beta chains were confirmed in vitro to be specific for cytomegalovirus antigens. HLA typing was unavailable for some donors at each locus, so association tests used only the typed subset. A further reported finding was that TCR beta sequences accurately predicted the HLA-A and HLA-B alleles for most subjects in the first cohort. The presence/absence analyses assumed that sequencing depth was roughly uniform across donors, and that assumption may not be true. Most CMV-associated TCR beta chains appeared to be HLA-restricted in a later analysis, and the HLA associations seemed to be driven largely by CMV exposure. A later genetic analysis associated a missense DCLRE1C variant with V-gene and J-gene trimming of TCR beta chains, and an independent cohort replicated the association. Most TCR sequences were seen in very few donors, while some public TCRs were found in many individuals. The cohort was sequenced for TCR beta chains only, and without alpha or paired-chain data the features that could be detected were limited. In a later analysis, several top co-occurrence clusters were reported to appear linked to parvovirus B19, influenza, CMV and Epstein-Barr virus. It was suggested by the authors that the approach could potentially be generalized to other disease states and immunological phenotypes. A later analysis found that HLA-associated TCR beta chains were more clonally expanded and had lower generation probabilities than equally common non-associated chains. The study listed around 160 TCR beta chains as associated with cytomegalovirus. The classifier was reported to diagnose cytomegalovirus status with high specificity and sensitivity in both the original cohort and the validation cohort. Correlated functional status among segregating V segments might be attributable to linkage disequilibrium, but an unknown experimental factor could not be ruled out. In an earlier analysis of over 550 of the donors, most TCR beta V segments were observed in productive rearrangements about 87% or about 30% of the time, broadly matching IMGT annotations.

The CDR3 spans 13 residues, from the cysteine through the phenylalanine. This entry keeps only the CDR3 DNA: 39 bases, framed from base 1. V is cut by 4 bases and J by 2 bases, and the space between the germline ends is 11 bases. Looking up the germline V gene (reference sequence) yields CDR1 GTSNPN and CDR2 SVGIG. The cohort was made up of several hundred healthy bone marrow donors. All cohort members were sampled while nominally healthy, although unrecorded immune exposures were likely present. The donor was CMV seronegative and belonged to the group of 350 to 400 seronegative cohort members. Every donor gave a peripheral blood sample, and the peripheral blood mononuclear cells from that sample were used for TCR beta sequencing. Genomic DNA was extracted from the blood cell samples with the Qiagen DNeasy Blood Extraction Kit. Worth noting for this clone: Its antigen has not been determined. Per-nucleotide qualities are absent, and no much larger clonotype sits a single base away.

Library construction relied on the immunoSEQ multiplex PCR assay. For the multiplex PCR, a mixture combining 60 forward primers for TCR Vbeta segments and 13 reverse primers for TCR Jbeta segments was used. The CDR3 region of rearranged TCR beta genes was amplified from genomic DNA by a multiplex PCR assay. The Illumina HiSeq System was used to sequence the amplified TCR beta libraries as 87-base-pair reads. On the authors' methods: A later analysis counted tens of millions of unique TCR beta chains across the 666 repertoires, and about 10 million of these chains were shared by at least two donors. Raw reads were error-corrected and collapsed into unique sequences with a nearest-neighbor algorithm that merged closely related sequences to remove PCR and sequencing errors. Alignment of CDR3 sequences to IMGT reference sequences was used to assign V, D and J gene segments. For a sequence to be retained, a match of at least six nucleotides to both a V gene segment and a J gene segment was required. Rearrangements were called productive when the CDR3 lacked stop codons and stayed in frame with V and J; all others were non-productive. Following IMGT convention, CDR3 was defined as the stretch from the second conserved V-encoded cysteine to the conserved J-encoded phenylalanine. In an earlier analysis of approximately 590 of the donors, sequences lacking an unambiguous match to a single V gene segment were excluded. An earlier analysis of around 600 of the donors classified V segments as functional when productive rearrangements were above 56.7% and as segregating when the standard deviation between donors was above 5%. A statistical classification framework was built for diagnosing cytomegalovirus status from the catalog of TCR beta chain sequences. In a later analysis, TCR nucleotide sequences were compared against IMGT/GENE-DB human TR gene sequences so that V and J genes could be assigned. A later analysis assigned CDR3 sequences and most-parsimonious VDJ recombination scenarios with the TCRdist pipeline. A later analysis defined each TCR beta chain by its CDR3 amino acid sequence plus V-gene family, and excluded reads lacking a unique V-gene family. A later analysis removed 592 highly shared, low-generation-probability nucleotide sequences to deal with suspected cross-contamination and a sequencing artifact. In a later analysis, a clonal expansion index was calculated for each public chain from normalized within-repertoire ranks of inferred template counts. In a later analysis, generation probabilities were computed with a VDJ recombination model fitted to out-of-frame rearrangements, and the resulting probabilities were checked against IGoR. In a later analysis, hypergeometric tests were used to score TCR-TCR, TCR-HLA and TCR-CMV co-occurrence, with a repertoire-size bias correction applied to TCR pairs. False discovery rates were estimated in a later analysis by permuting HLA or CMV assignments 20 times. In a later analysis, co-occurring TCRs were grouped using DBSCAN, with TCRdist sequence similarity added in when clustering inside HLA-allele-positive subsets. Repertoires with fewer than 30,000 or more than 120,000 public chains were left out of co-occurrence clustering, as were five repertoires with anomalous nucleotide sharing. In TCRdb, the immuneACCESS table is reduced to in-frame sequences with V and J assigned. These tables do not hold every clone; where another copy was compared, an unresolved V gene accounts for under half, and the others remain unexplained. V and J calls and clone size come straight from that table; D and trimming were deduced from the DNA. For this sample the table gives about 120,000 clones, of which 75% to 85% were detected only once. 1.5% to 2% of the sample lies in the top ten.

This receptor chain uses TRBV30 and TRBJ1-1, with the D gene call left open. The sequencing sample was made of PBMCs. The source of this sequence is a man aged 35 to 55 in good health and CMV-seronegative. In nucleotide form, the sequence is TGTGCCTGGACTGAGGGTTTCAACACTGAAGCTTTCTTT. It specifies CAWTEGFNTEAFF.